This T cell receptor (beta chain) originates from a study of early T cells in non-severe SARS-CoV-2 infection listed by TCRdb under 2021. Some background on the complete study: Bulk RNA from unsorted whole blood was used for TCR sequencing, so alpha and beta chains could not be paired.

The study was a case-control design nested within a healthcare worker cohort in London, UK, with weekly nasopharyngeal swab PCR tests and blood sampling. Healthcare workers were enrolled in the week of the UK lockdown, from 23 to 31 March 2020, and were followed every week for up to roughly 16 weeks. Libraries were built with 5' RACE. The instrument was a NextSeq 500. Unique molecular identifiers were attached to individual cDNA molecules in the TCR library protocol so that sequencing error and PCR bias could be corrected. Both TCR alpha and beta chains were sequenced, and tight co-correlation was observed between alpha and beta sequence abundances in each sample. Turning to the authors' computational methods: Decombinator V4 was used to perform V gene, J gene and CDR3 annotation of TCR sequences. TCRs were defined as expanded if a significant change between any two time points was detected under a Poisson model with p below 0.0001. TCR abundances were normalised to the total number of TCRs sequenced in each sample and reported as counts per million. MAIT TCRs were defined by TRAV1-2 paired with TRAJ12, TRAJ20 or TRAJ33, and iNKT TCRs by TRAV10 paired with TRAJ18. VDJdb, accessed 1 November 2021, was searched for CMV, EBV and SARS-CoV-2 annotated TCRs, with TCRs annotated for multiple antigens excluded. The public reads were reprocessed in TCRdb via fastp at Q25 and MiXCR, keeping in-frame beta chains. All rows with the same CDR3 protein become a single entry with the most common DNA and genes. It is TCRdb's table, rather than the study itself, that gives the V and J calls and clone size. This sample is represented by around 46,000 distinct CDR3 sequences; approximately 5.1% of them were singletons. Roughly 5.2% of the sample lies in the top ten.

Its CDR3 holds 17 amino acids, cysteine through phenylalanine. CDR3 DNA is the only sequence kept; it has 51 bases, read in frame from the first base. From a lookup of the germline V gene (reference sequence), CDR1 and CDR2 are SSHAT and FNYEAQ. Of note for this clonotype: No antigen is known for it. The junction departs from germline at one end; a sequencing error may be responsible.

The full study reports these points: Matching against VDJdb was skewed toward anti-spike CD8 responses, likely underestimated virus-specific expansions, and missed private and CD4 specificities.

The TCR was taken from an adult who was a healthcare worker with PCR-confirmed SARS-CoV-2 infection or an uninfected control (not recorded which). Here the sequenced sample was whole blood, taken at baseline. In this chain, TRBV7-7 is recombined with TRBJ2-6; the D call is tentative, TRBD1 or TRBD2, as each matches 5 bases. The nucleotides are TGTGCTAGCAGCCCCTCCTTGAGGGGATCCGGGGCCAACGTCCTGACTTTC. This is translated as CASSPSLRGSGANVLTF.